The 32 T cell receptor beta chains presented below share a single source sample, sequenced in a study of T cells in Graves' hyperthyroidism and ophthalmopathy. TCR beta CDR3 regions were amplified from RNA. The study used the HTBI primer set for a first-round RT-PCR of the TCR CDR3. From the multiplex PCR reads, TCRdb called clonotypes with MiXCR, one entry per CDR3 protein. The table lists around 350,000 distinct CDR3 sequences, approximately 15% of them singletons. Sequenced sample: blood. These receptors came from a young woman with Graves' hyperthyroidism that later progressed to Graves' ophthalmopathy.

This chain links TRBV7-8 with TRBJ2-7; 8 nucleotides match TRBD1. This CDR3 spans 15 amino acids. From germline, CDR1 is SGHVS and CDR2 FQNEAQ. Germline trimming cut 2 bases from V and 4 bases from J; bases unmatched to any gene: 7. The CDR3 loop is CASSLPQGAQYEQYF. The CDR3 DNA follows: TGTGCCAGCAGCTTACCCCAGGGGGCTCAATACGAGCAGTACTTC.

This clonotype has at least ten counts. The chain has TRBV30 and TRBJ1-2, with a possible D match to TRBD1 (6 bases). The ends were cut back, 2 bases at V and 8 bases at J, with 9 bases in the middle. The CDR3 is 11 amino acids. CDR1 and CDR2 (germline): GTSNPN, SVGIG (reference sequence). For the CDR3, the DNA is TGTGCCTGGAGTTGGACAGAAGGCTACACCTTC. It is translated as CAWSWTEGYTF.

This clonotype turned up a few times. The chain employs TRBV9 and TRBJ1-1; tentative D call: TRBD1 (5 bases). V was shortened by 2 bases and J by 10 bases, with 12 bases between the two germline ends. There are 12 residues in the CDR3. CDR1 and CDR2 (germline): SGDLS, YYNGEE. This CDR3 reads CASSVPGRSAFF. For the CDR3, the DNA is TGTGCCAGCAGCGTGCCAGGGCGGTCAGCTTTCTTT.

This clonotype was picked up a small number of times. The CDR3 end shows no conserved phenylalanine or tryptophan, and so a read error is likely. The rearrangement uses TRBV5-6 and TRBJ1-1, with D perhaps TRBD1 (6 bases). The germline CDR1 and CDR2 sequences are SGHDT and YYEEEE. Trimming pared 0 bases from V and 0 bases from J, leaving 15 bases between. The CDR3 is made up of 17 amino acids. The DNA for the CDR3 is TGTGCCAGCAGCTTGGAGGTGTCAGGGGCCTTGAACACTGAAGCTTTCCTT. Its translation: CASSLEVSGALNTEAFL.

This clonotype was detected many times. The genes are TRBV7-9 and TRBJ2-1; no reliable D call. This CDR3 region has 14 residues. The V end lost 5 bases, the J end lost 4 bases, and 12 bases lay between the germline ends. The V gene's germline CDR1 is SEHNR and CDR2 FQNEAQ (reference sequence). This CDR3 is CASSPRDEYNEQFF. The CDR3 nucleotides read TGTGCCAGCAGCCCCAGAGACGAGTACAATGAGCAGTTCTTC. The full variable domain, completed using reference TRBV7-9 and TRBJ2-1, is DTGVSQNPRHKITKRGQNVTFRCDPISEHNRLYWYRQTLGQGPEFLTYFQNEAQLEKSRLLSDRFSAERPKGSFSTLEIQRTEQGDSAMYLCASSPRDEYNEQFFGPGTRLTVL.

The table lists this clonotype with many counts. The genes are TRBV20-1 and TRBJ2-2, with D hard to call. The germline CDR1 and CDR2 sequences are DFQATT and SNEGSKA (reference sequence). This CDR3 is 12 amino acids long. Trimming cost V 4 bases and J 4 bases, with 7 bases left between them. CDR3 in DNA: TGCAGTGCTACACAGATCACCGGGGAGCTGTTTTTT. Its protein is CSATQITGELFF.

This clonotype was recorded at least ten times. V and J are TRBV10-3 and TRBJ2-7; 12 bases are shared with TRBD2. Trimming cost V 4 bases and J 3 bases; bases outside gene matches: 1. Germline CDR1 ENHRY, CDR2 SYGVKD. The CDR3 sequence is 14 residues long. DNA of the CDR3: TGTGCCATCAGTGGGACTAGCGGGATCTACGAGCAGTACTTC. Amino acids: CAISGTSGIYEQYF.

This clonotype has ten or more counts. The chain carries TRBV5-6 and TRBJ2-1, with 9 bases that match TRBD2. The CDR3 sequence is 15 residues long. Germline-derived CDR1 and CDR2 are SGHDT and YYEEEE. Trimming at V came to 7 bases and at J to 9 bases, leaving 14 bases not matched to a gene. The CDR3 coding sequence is TGTGCCAGCTGCAAGATTAGCGGGAGAGGGGGTGAGCAGTTCTTC. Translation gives CASCKISGRGGEQFF.

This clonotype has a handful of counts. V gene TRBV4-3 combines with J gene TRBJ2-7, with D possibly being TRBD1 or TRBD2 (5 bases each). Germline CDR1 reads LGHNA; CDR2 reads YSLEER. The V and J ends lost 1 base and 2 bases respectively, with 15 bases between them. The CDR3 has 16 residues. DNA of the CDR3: TGCGCCAGCAGCCAAGGGGGGACCCGGGAAGCCTACGAGCAGTACTTC. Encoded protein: CASSQGGTREAYEQYF.

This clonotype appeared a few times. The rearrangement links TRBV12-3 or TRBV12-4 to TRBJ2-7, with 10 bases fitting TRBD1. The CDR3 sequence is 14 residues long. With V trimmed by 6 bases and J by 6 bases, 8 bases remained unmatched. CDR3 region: CASRGRQGAGEQYF. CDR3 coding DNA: TGTGCCAGCAGGGGAAGACAGGGGGCGGGCGAGCAGTACTTC.

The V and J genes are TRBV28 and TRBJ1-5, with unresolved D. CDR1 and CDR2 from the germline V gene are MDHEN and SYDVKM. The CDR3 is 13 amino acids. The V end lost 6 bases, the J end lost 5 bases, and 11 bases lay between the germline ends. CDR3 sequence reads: CASSGRWYQPQHF. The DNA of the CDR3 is TGTGCCAGCAGCGGCAGGTGGTATCAGCCCCAGCATTTT.

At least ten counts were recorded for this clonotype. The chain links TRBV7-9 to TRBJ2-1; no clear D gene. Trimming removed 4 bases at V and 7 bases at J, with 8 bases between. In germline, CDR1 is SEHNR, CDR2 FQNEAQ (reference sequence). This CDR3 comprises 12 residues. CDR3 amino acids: CASSYGWNEQFF. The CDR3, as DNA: TGTGCCAGCAGCTACGGGTGGAATGAGCAGTTCTTC.

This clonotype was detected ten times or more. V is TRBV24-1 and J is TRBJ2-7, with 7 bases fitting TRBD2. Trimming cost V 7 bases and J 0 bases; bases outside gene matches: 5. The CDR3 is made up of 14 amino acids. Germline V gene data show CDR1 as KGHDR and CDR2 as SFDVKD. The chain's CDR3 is CATSDGGSSYEQYF. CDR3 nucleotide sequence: TGTGCCACCAGCGACGGCGGGAGCTCCTACGAGCAGTACTTC.

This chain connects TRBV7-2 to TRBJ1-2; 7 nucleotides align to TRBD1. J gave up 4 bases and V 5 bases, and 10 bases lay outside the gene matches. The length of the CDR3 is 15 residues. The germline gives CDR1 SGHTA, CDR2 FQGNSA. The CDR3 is CASSRPHRGGYGYTF. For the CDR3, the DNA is TGTGCCAGCAGCAGGCCCCACAGGGGTGGCTATGGCTACACCTTC.

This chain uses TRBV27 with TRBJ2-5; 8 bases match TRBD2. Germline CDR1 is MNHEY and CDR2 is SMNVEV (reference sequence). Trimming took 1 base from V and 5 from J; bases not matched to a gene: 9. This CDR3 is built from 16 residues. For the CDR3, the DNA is TGTGCCAGCAGTTTATATGGGCTAGCGGGTACTGAGACCCAGTACTTC. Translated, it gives CASSLYGLAGTETQYF.

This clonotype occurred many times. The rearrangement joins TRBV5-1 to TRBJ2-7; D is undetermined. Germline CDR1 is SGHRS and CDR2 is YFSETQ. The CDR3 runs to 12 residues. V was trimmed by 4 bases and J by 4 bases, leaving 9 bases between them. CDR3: CASSVDAYEQYF. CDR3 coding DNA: TGCGCCAGCAGCGTGGACGCGTACGAGCAGTACTTC. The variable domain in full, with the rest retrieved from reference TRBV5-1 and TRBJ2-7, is KAGVTQTPRYLIKTRGQQVTLSCSPISGHRSVSWYQQTPGQGLQFLFEYFSETQRNKGNFPGRFSGRQFSNSRSEMNVSTLELGDSALYLCASSVDAYEQYFGPGTRLTVT.

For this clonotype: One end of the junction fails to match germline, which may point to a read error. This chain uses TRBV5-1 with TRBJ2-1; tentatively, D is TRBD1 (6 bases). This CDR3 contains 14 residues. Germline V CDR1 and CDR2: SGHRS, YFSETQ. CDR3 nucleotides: TGTGCCAGCATCGAAACAGGGCCGGGACGCGAGCAGTTCTTC. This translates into CASIETGPGREQFF. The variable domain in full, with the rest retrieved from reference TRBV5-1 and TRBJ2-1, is KAGVTQTPRYLIKTRGQQVTLSCSPISGHRSVSWYQQTPGQGLQFLFEYFSETQRNKGNFPGRFSGRQFSNSRSEMNVSTLELGDSALYLCASIETGPGREQFFGPGTRLTVL.

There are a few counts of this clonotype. CDR3 sequence: CATSRVGDAYEQYF. The CDR3 DNA follows: TGTGCCACCAGCAGAGTAGGAGATGCCTACGAGCAGTACTTC. This chain links TRBV15 with TRBJ2-7; no clear D gene. From germline, CDR1 is LNHNV and CDR2 YYDKDF (reference sequence). V gave up 1 base and J gave up 2 bases, with 9 bases separating them. The CDR3 runs 14 residues.

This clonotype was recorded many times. As DNA, the CDR3 is TGTGCCAGCAGAGCCGACAGGGTTGATGGCTACACCTTC. Its protein is CASRADRVDGYTF. The chain employs TRBV6-1 and TRBJ1-2, with 7 bases that match TRBD1. From germline, CDR1 is MNHNS and CDR2 SASEGT. The CDR3 loop spans 13 amino acids. V lost 6 bases, J lost 6 bases, and 7 bases stayed unmatched.

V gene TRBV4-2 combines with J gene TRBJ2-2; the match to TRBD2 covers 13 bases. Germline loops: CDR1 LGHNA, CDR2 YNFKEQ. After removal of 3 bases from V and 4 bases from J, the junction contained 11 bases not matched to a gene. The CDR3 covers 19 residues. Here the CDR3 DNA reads TGTGCCAGCAGCCACCCCCCGGGACTAGCGGGAACCGGCACCGGGGAGCTGTTTTTT. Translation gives CASSHPPGLAGTGTGELFF.

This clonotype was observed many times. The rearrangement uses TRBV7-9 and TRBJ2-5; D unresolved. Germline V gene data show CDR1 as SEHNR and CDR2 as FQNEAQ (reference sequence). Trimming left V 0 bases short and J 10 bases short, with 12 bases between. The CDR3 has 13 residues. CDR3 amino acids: CASSLAPALGQYF. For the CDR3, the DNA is TGTGCCAGCAGCTTAGCACCCGCGTTAGGCCAGTACTTC.

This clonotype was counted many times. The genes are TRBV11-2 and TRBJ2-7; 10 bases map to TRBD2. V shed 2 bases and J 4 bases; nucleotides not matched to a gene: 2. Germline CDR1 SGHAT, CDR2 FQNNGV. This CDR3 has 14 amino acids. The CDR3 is CASSLQLAGYEQYF. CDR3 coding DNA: TGTGCCAGCAGCTTACAACTAGCGGGGTACGAGCAGTACTTC.

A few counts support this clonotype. The CDR3 region is CASSQDRTHNEQFF. The CDR3 region has the DNA TGCGCCAGCAGCCAAGATAGGACACACAATGAGCAGTTCTTC. The chain couples TRBV4-1 to TRBJ2-1; possibly TRBD1 for D (5 bases). This CDR3 is 14 amino acids long. Trimming removed 0 bases from V and 5 bases from J, with 8 bases in between. CDR1 and CDR2 (germline): MGHRA, YSYEKL.

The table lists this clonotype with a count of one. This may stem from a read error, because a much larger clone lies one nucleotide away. The CDR3 coding sequence is TGTGCCAGCAGTCCCCCCGAAACGTCCCATGGCTACACCTTC. Translating gives CASSPPETSHGYTF. This chain uses TRBV2 with TRBJ1-2; D not certain. CDR3 size: 14 residues. Germline V gene lookup returns CDR1 SNHLY and CDR2 FYNNEI. Trimming took off 5 bases at V and 6 bases at J, with 16 bases between the two ends.

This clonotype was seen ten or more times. The CDR3 coding sequence is TGTGCCACCAGCAGAACCAGGGGGGGAGATACGCAGTATTTT. It translates to CATSRTRGGDTQYF. The V and J genes are TRBV15 and TRBJ2-3; the D gene could be TRBD1 or TRBD2 (7 bases each). The CDR3 runs to 14 residues. Germline V CDR1 and CDR2: LNHNV, YYDKDF (reference sequence). V gave up 2 bases and J gave up 5 bases, with 11 bases separating them.

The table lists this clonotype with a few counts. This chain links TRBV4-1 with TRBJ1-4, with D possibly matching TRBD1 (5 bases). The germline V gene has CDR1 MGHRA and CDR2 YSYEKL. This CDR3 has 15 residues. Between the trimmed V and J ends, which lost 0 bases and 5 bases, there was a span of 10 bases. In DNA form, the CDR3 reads TGCGCCAGCAGCCAAGATCGGGGCCTCAATGAAAAACTGTTTTTT. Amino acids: CASSQDRGLNEKLFF.

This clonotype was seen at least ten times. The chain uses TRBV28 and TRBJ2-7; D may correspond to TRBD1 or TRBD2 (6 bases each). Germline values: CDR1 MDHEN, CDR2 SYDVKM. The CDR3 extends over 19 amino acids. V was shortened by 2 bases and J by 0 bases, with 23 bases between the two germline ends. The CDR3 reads CASSLDAAWSGAISYEQYF. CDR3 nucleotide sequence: TGTGCCAGCAGTTTAGACGCTGCTTGGTCGGGGGCTATCTCCTACGAGCAGTACTTC.

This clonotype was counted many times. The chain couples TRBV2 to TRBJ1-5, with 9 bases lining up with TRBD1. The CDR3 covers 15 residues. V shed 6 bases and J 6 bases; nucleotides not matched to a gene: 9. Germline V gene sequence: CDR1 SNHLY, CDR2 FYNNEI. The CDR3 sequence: CASSPGTGKFQPQHF. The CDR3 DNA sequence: TGTGCCAGCAGCCCAGGGACAGGGAAATTTCAGCCCCAGCATTTT.

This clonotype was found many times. The CDR3: CASSLWAAGGKTDTQYF. The CDR3 bases are TGTGCCAGCAGTTTATGGGCGGCGGGAGGGAAGACAGATACGCAGTATTTT. The chain couples TRBV28 to TRBJ2-3; the match to TRBD2 covers 9 bases. J was trimmed by 3 bases and V by 0 bases; bases with no gene match: 7. The germline V gene encodes CDR1 MDHEN and CDR2 SYDVKM. This CDR3 region has 17 residues.

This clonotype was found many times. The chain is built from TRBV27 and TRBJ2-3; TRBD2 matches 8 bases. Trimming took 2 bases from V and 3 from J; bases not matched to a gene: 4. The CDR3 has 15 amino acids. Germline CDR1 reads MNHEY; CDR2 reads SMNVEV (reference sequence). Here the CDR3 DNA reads TGTGCCAGCAGTTTAGGTAGCGGGAAGACAGATACGCAGTATTTT. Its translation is CASSLGSGKTDTQYF.

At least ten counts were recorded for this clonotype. In DNA, the CDR3 is TGTGCCAGCAGGAGCGGCTACAATGAGCAGTTCTTC. Translating it yields CASRSGYNEQFF. The V call is TRBV12-3 or TRBV12-4, the J call TRBJ2-1; a weak D match, TRBD2 (5 bases). Trimming left V 6 bases short and J 3 bases short, with 6 bases between. This CDR3 is built from 12 residues.

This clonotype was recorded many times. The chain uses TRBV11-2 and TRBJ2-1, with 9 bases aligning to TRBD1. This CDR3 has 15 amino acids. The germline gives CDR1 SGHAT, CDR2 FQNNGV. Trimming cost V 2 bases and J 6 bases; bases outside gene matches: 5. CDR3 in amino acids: CASSLPPTGGNEQFF. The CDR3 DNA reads TGTGCCAGCAGCTTACCCCCGACAGGGGGCAATGAGCAGTTCTTC.